The rows below give T cell receptor beta chains drawn from one sample of a study of blood T cell repertoires in COVID-19. Clones were read by immunoSEQ multiplex PCR, and TCRdb kept only the in-frame ones, dropping some. This table has some 270,000 clones, roughly 89% appearing once. Sequenced: peripheral blood. The receptors were gathered from a woman in her 40s who had recovered from COVID-19. The CDR3 runs from the conserved cysteine through the conserved F or W. D genes are given only for firm matches. For some rows the clone size is stated as once, few or many, or as a class when expanded; others skip it.

TRBV3-1/TRBV3-2	TRBJ2-5	.	TRBD2	CASSQERSGGETQYF	TGTGCCAGCAGCCAAGAAAGGAGCGGGGGAGAGACCCAGTACTTC
TRBV5-4	TRBJ2-6	.	.	CASSFGQGSANVLTF	TGTGCCAGCAGCTTCGGCCAGGGGTCGGCCAACGTCCTGACTTTC
TRBV7-7	TRBJ2-2	.	TRBD2	CASSLYSGANTGELFF	TGTGCCAGCAGCTTATATAGCGGGGCGAACACCGGGGAGCTGTTTTTT
TRBV28	TRBJ1-5	.	.	CASSSSRPTMPQHF	.
TRBV28	TRBJ2-7	.	TRBD1	CASSQIGTGSYEQYF	TGTGCCAGCAGTCAAATCGGGACAGGGTCCTACGAGCAGTACTTC
TRBV7-9	TRBJ1-2	.	TRBD1	CASSLDRAYGYTF	TGTGCCAGCAGCTTGGACAGGGCGTATGGCTACACCTTC
TRBV20-1	TRBJ2-2	.	TRBD2	CSASLAGLANTGELFF	TGCAGTGCTAGTTTAGCGGGACTTGCGAACACCGGGGAGCTGTTTTTT
TRBV7-9	TRBJ1-1	.	.	CASSMAGNTEAFF	TGTGCCAGCAGCATGGCAGGGAACACTGAAGCTTTCTTT
TRBV28	TRBJ2-7	.	.	CASSSPPPGRGTEQYF	TGTGCCAGCAGTTCCCCACCGCCGGGGCGCGGGACCGAGCAGTACTTC
TRBV5-1	TRBJ2-7	few	TRBD1	CASSSTGGYEQYF	TGCGCCAGCAGCTCGACAGGGGGATACGAGCAGTACTTC
TRBV30	TRBJ1-1	.	.	CAYTRFMNTEAFF	TGTGCCTACACCAGATTCATGAACACTGAAGCTTTCTTT
TRBV7-9	TRBJ2-2	.	TRBD1	CASSWPGTGNTGELFF	TGTGCCAGCAGCTGGCCCGGGACAGGGAACACCGGGGAGCTGTTTTTT
TRBV30	TRBJ2-2	.	.	CAWSNQGTGELFF	TGTGCCTGGAGTAACCAGGGTACCGGGGAGCTGTTTTTT
TRBV2	TRBJ1-5	.	.	CASGVRRDASDNQPQHF	TGTGCCAGCGGAGTAAGGAGGGACGCGTCCGACAATCAGCCCCAGCATTTT
TRBV7-6	TRBJ2-5	.	TRBD2	CASSLKRDIGETQYF	TGTGCCAGCAGCCTGAAGCGGGATATTGGGGAGACCCAGTACTTC
TRBV3-1/TRBV3-2	TRBJ1-2	.	TRBD1	CASSRDRDREGGYGYTF	TGTGCCAGCAGCCGAGACCGGGACAGGGAGGGCGGCTATGGCTACACCTTC
TRBV24-1	TRBJ2-1	.	TRBD2	CATSEPTSGREDEQFF	TGTGCCACCAGTGAGCCGACTAGCGGGAGGGAGGATGAGCAGTTCTTC
TRBV7-2	TRBJ1-1	few	.	CASGEQGNTEAFF	TGTGCCAGCGGAGAACAGGGGAACACTGAAGCTTTCTTT